The 11 T cell receptor beta chains below all came from one sample that was sequenced in a study of PD-1 blockade in classical Hodgkin lymphoma. Regarding time point: cycle 4 day 1 (C4D1), after less than seven weeks of nivolumab. All patients relapsed after autologous stem cell transplantation, and brentuximab vedotin exposure varied. Generated by immunoSEQ multiplex PCR, the TCRdb table keeps only in-frame clones and is missing some. The table has about 64,000 clones, around nine tenths seen once. The source material was peripheral blood mononuclear cells (PBMCs), sampled before the fourth cycle of nivolumab. These receptors were collected from a human donor with classical Hodgkin lymphoma.

The chain uses TRBV9 and TRBJ2-7, with D uncertain. The CDR3 runs 14 residues. The germline V and J ends were trimmed by 0 bases and 2 bases, with 9 bases remaining between them. In germline, CDR1 is SGDLS, CDR2 YYNGEE. CDR3 bases: TGTGCCAGCAGCGTAGTTGACAATACCTACGAGCAGTACTTC. It yields the protein CASSVVDNTYEQYF.

The rearrangement joins TRBV12-5 to TRBJ1-4; D gene unclear. V was trimmed by 2 bases and J by 0 bases, leaving 16 bases between them. The germline gives CDR1 LGHNT, CDR2 FRNRAP. The CDR3 is 18 residues long. The CDR3 nucleotides are TGTGCTAGTGGTTTGAGGCTCCCACCTCTTGCAACTAATGAAAAACTGTTTTTT. Protein sequence: CASGLRLPPLATNEKLFF.

J is TRBJ1-1 and V is TRBV25-1; a weak D match, TRBD1 (5 bases). This CDR3 has 14 amino acids. CDR1 and CDR2 from the germline V gene are MGHDK and SYGVNS. With 3 bases removed from V and 7 bases from J, the gap between germline ends came to 15 bases. CDR3 residues: CASSECRESNEAFF. The CDR3 DNA reads as TGTGCCAGCAGTGAGTGCAGGGAGAGTAATGAAGCTTTCTTT.

The V gene is TRBV2, the J gene TRBJ2-4; TRBD2 matches 7 bases. The J segment lost 3 bases and the V segment lost 6 bases, leaving 5 bases of the junction unmatched. CDR1 is SNHLY, CDR2 FYNNEI, per germline. This CDR3 has 14 residues. The CDR3 here is CASSGGYVKNIQYF. The CDR3, as DNA: TGTGCCAGCAGCGGGGGGTATGTCAAAAACATTCAGTACTTC.

This clone has a single count. This chain uses TRBV5-5 with TRBJ1-1, with D possibly TRBD1 on 6 matching bases. CDR3 length: 18 amino acids. Germline V lookup: CDR1 SGHKS, CDR2 YYEKEE (reference sequence). V was clipped by 4 bases and J by 4 bases, with 26 bases between them. The CDR3 sequence: CASSPGGQGRSLSTEAFF. The CDR3, as DNA: TGTGCCAGCAGCCCGGGGGGCCAGGGAAGGTCCCTGAGCACTGAAGCTTTCTTT.

This rearrangement joins TRBV2 to TRBJ2-4; perhaps TRBD1 as D (7 bases). The CDR3 totals 16 residues. CDR1 and CDR2 (germline): SNHLY, FYNNEI. V was cut by 3 bases and J by 1 base, with 13 bases left in between. The CDR3 reads CASSDQGGRAKNIQYF. For the CDR3, the DNA is TGTGCCAGCAGTGACCAGGGGGGTCGTGCCAAAAACATTCAGTACTTC.

The V gene is TRBV19, the J gene TRBJ2-7, with a possible D match to TRBD1 (6 bases). Per germline, CDR1 LNHDA and CDR2 SQIVND (reference sequence). V was clipped by 6 bases and J by 0 bases, with 12 bases between them. The CDR3 length is 14 residues. As DNA, the CDR3 is TGTGCCAGTAGACGGGACACGGTCTCCTACGAGCAGTACTTC. Protein product: CASRRDTVSYEQYF.

The chain carries TRBV5-6 and TRBJ2-7, with 7 bases matching TRBD1. Germline CDR1 is SGHDT and CDR2 is YYEEEE. This CDR3 comprises 15 residues. V shed 2 bases, J shed 4 bases, and the junction held 9 bases outside the gene matches. The CDR3 spells CASSFLQGLRYEQYF. As DNA, the CDR3 is TGTGCCAGCAGCTTTTTACAGGGGTTGAGGTACGAGCAGTACTTC.

The chain has TRBV28 and TRBJ2-3; tentatively, D is TRBD1 (6 bases). Trimming stripped 3 bases from V and 1 base from J, with 8 bases between. Germline V gene data show CDR1 as MDHEN and CDR2 as SYDVKM. CDR3 size: 14 residues. The CDR3 reads CASSFRTGTDTQYF. For the CDR3, the DNA is TGTGCCAGCAGTTTCCGGACAGGCACAGATACGCAGTATTTT. Variable domain in full (rest from reference TRBV28 and TRBJ2-3): DVKVTQSSRYLVKRTGEKVFLECVQDMDHENMFWYRQDPGLGLRLIYFSYDVKMKEKGDIPEGYSVSREKKERFSLILESASTNQTSMYLCASSFRTGTDTQYFGPGTRLTVL.

This chain links TRBV18 with TRBJ2-5, with 11 bases that match TRBD1. The V and J ends lost 3 bases and 4 bases, in that order; junction bases with no gene match: 4. The CDR3 has 15 residues. Per germline, CDR1 KGHSH and CDR2 LQKENI. The CDR3 coding sequence is TGTGCCAGCTCACCGGACAGGGGGCTGGTAGAGACCCAGTACTTC. It specifies CASSPDRGLVETQYF.

This rearrangement joins TRBV4-1 to TRBJ2-7, with 7 bases identical to TRBD1. V gave up 3 bases and J gave up 3 bases; unmatched junction bases: 5. The CDR3 extends over 14 amino acids. Germline V gene lookup returns CDR1 MGHRA and CDR2 YSYEKL. The CDR3 nucleotides read TGCGCCAGCAGCCAGAGAACAGGGGTCTACGAGCAGTACTTC. It yields the protein CASSQRTGVYEQYF.